Presented here are 29 T cell receptor beta chains from one specimen sequenced in a study of T-cell memory formation after mild COVID-19 (dated by TCRdb to the early 2020s). Libraries were prepared through 5' RACE. TCRdb records Illumina NovaSeq 6000 as the sequencer. Using fastp trimming at Q25 and MiXCR clonotype assembly, TCRdb reanalyzed the public sequencing data and kept in-frame beta chains. Every CDR3 protein is listed once, alongside the most common genes and DNA of its rows. Counted in this sample were a few hundred thousand distinct CDR3 sequences; about 17% of them appeared once. The leading ten clones occupy around a fifth of the sample. What was sequenced was PBMCs or a T cell subset sorted from them (not recorded which). These receptor sequences come from a man in his late teens or twenties who had mild COVID-19 (a few samples of this study predate the infection). The sample titles of this study are shuffled in the database, so cell type and time point are left out; the donor was told from shared clones.

V and J are TRBV7-3 and TRBJ2-1, with D possibly being TRBD1 or TRBD2 (5 bases each). This CDR3 spans 15 amino acids. Trimming removed 2 bases at V and 4 bases at J, with 12 bases between. Germline V gene sequence: CDR1 SGHTA, CDR2 FQGTGA. The CDR3 region has the DNA TGTGCCAGCAGCTTAGTGGGACGGGGATACAATGAGCAGTTCTTC. It specifies CASSLVGRGYNEQFF.

V gene TRBV6-2 or TRBV6-3 combines with J gene TRBJ2-1; D is ambiguous. There are 12 residues in the CDR3. The V end was cut by 6 bases, the J end by 7 bases, with 10 bases between. CDR1 and CDR2 from the germline V gene are MNHEY and SVGEGT. Written as DNA, the CDR3 is TGTGCCAGCAGCACGGCCATAAATGAGCAGTTCTTC. This encodes CASSTAINEQFF.

The rearrangement uses TRBV14 and TRBJ1-1, with TRBD1 identical over 9 bases. J lost 0 bases, V lost 4 bases, and 6 bases had no gene match. The CDR3 is 16 residues long. Germline-derived CDR1 and CDR2 are SGHDN and FVKESK. The CDR3 protein is CASSRRTGALNTEAFF. In nucleotides, the CDR3 is TGTGCCAGCAGCCGCCGGACAGGGGCGTTGAACACTGAAGCTTTCTTT.

This chain links TRBV4-1 with TRBJ1-2; D not resolved. Germline loops: CDR1 MGHRA, CDR2 YSYEKL. V shed 3 bases and J shed 6 bases, with 26 bases lying between them. This CDR3 has 18 amino acids. The chain's CDR3 is CASSQRQPEVVFVDGYTF. Here the CDR3 DNA reads TGCGCCAGCAGCCAGAGGCAGCCTGAGGTCGTTTTTGTAGATGGCTACACCTTC.

The rearrangement uses TRBV7-2 and TRBJ2-5; no reliable D call. The CDR3 is 13 amino acids. CDR1 is SGHTA and CDR2 is FQGNSA in the germline V gene. Between the trimmed V and J ends, which lost 4 bases and 1 base, there was a span of 7 bases. DNA for the CDR3: TGTGCCAGCAGCTCGCCCGTCCAAGAGACCCAGTACTTC. This gives the protein CASSSPVQETQYF. Filled out from reference TRBV7-2 and TRBJ2-5, the complete variable domain reads GAGVSQSPSNKVTEKGKDVELRCDPISGHTALYWYRQSLGQGLEFLIYFQGNSAPDKSGLPSDRFSAERTGGSVSTLTIQRTQQEDSAVYLCASSSPVQETQYFGPGTRLLVL.

This clonotype was picked up many times. The chain joins TRBV12-3 or TRBV12-4 to TRBJ2-4; no clear D gene. CDR3 length equals 14 residues. The V end was cut by 3 bases, the J end by 7 bases, with 13 bases between. The CDR3 nucleotides are TGTGCCAGCAGTTTGGGCCTCGAGTATAACATTCAGTACTTC. Its translation: CASSLGLEYNIQYF.

This clonotype has only one observation. This rearrangement joins TRBV10-3 to TRBJ2-1, with TRBD2 matching over 7 bases. Germline CDR1 ENHRY, CDR2 SYGVKD. Trimming cost V 10 bases and J 5 bases; bases outside gene matches: 8. The CDR3 totals 13 residues. CDR3 sequence: CATGGGGHNEQFF. DNA for the CDR3: TGTGCCACCGGTGGCGGGGGTCACAATGAGCAGTTCTTC.

A few counts support this clonotype. The chain carries TRBV30 and TRBJ2-3; tentative D call: TRBD2 (6 bases). The ends were cut back, 6 bases at V and 0 bases at J, with 16 bases in the middle. The CDR3 is 15 residues long. Germline-derived CDR1 and CDR2 are GTSNPN and SVGIG (reference sequence). CDR3 DNA: TGTGCCTGCGCCCCACTAGCCTCCAGCACAGATACGCAGTATTTT. Translation: CACAPLASSTDTQYF.

This clonotype was seen repeatedly, ten times or more. J is TRBJ2-2 and V is TRBV7-2; D is uncertain. Trimming shortened V by 1 base and J by 6 bases, and 9 bases separated the two germline ends. The CDR3 length is 14 residues. Germline CDR1 reads SGHTA; CDR2 reads FQGNSA. CDR3 in DNA: TGTGCCAGCAGCTTAGTGGGATGGTCCGGGGAGCTGTTTTTT. Translation gives CASSLVGWSGELFF.

This chain uses TRBV18 with TRBJ2-1; either TRBD1 or TRBD2 may fit D (7 bases each). The V end lost 2 bases, the J end lost 15 bases, and 23 bases lay between the germline ends. There are 15 residues in the CDR3. CDR1 and CDR2 (germline): KGHSH, LQKENI. This chain's CDR3 is CASSPATGTTGRWFF. CDR3 sequence (DNA): TGTGCCAGCTCACCAGCGACAGGGACTACCGGGAGGTGGTTCTTC.

This clonotype was counted a few times. The gene calls are TRBV19 and TRBJ1-1; D not resolved. Germline CDR1 and CDR2: LNHDA and SQIVND (reference sequence). V was shortened by 0 bases and J by 11 bases, with 16 bases between the two germline ends. The CDR3 loop spans 14 amino acids. The CDR3 loop is CASSIEGLGSNAFF. In nucleotides, the CDR3 is TGTGCCAGTAGTATAGAAGGACTCGGGAGTAATGCTTTCTTT.

The rearrangement links TRBV6-6 to TRBJ2-2; no clear D gene. Germline V lookup: CDR1 MNHNY, CDR2 SVGAGI (reference sequence). This CDR3 has 15 residues. The V gene lost 9 bases and the J gene lost 2 bases, with 16 bases spanning the gap. This CDR3 is CASDKGKGNTGELFF. CDR3 bases: TGTGCCAGTGATAAGGGCAAAGGAAACACCGGGGAGCTGTTTTTT.

The rearrangement links TRBV7-2 to TRBJ2-3; the match to TRBD2 covers 10 bases. CDR1 is SGHTA and CDR2 is FQGNSA in the germline V gene. CDR3 length equals 16 residues. With 2 bases clipped from V and 6 bases from J, the junction kept 8 bases outside the gene matches. Here the CDR3 reads CASSLTGLAFLDTQYF. CDR3 nucleotides: TGTGCCAGCAGCTTAACGGGACTAGCGTTCCTGGATACGCAGTATTTT.

The chain has TRBV27 and TRBJ2-7; perhaps D is TRBD1 or TRBD2 (5 bases each). CDR1 MNHEY and CDR2 SMNVEV come from the germline V gene (reference sequence). Trimming cost V 3 bases and J 3 bases, with 9 bases left between them. CDR3 length: 13 residues. CDR3 protein: CASSFGGYYEQYF. The CDR3 nucleotides are TGTGCCAGCAGTTTTGGGGGTTACTACGAGCAGTACTTC.

This CDR3 is CASSYPRGESDTQYF. The CDR3 DNA reads as TGTGCCAGCAGTTATCCTCGGGGGGAGTCCGATACGCAGTATTTT. V usage is TRBV6-2 or TRBV6-3 and J usage is TRBJ2-3, with 7 nucleotides matching TRBD2. This CDR3 contains 15 residues. Per the germline V gene, CDR1 is MNHEY and CDR2 is SVGEGT. J lost 6 bases, V lost 3 bases, and 9 bases had no gene match.

The chain's CDR3 is CASSLSLTGELFF. The CDR3 bases are TGTGCCAGCAGCTTGAGTCTCACCGGGGAGCTGTTTTTT. The chain carries TRBV5-6 and TRBJ2-2; D is ambiguous. Germline V gene sequence: CDR1 SGHDT, CDR2 YYEEEE. CDR3 size: 13 residues. V lost 1 base and J lost 4, with 5 bases in between.

This clonotype was detected ten times or more. The J gene is TRBJ2-2, the V gene TRBV5-1; D is perhaps TRBD1 or TRBD2 (5 bases each). CDR1 and CDR2 (germline): SGHRS, YFSETQ. Trimming shortened V by 4 bases and J by 6 bases, and 16 bases separated the two germline ends. CDR3 length equals 15 residues. CDR3 sequence: CASSRGRVIAGELFF. The CDR3 DNA sequence: TGCGCCAGCAGCAGGGGACGGGTAATTGCCGGGGAGCTGTTTTTT.

The rearrangement joins TRBV5-1 to TRBJ1-1; 7 nucleotides match TRBD1. Losses at the gene ends were 4 bases for V and 3 bases for J; bases not matched to a gene: 6. The CDR3 sequence is 14 residues long. The V gene's germline CDR1 is SGHRS and CDR2 YFSETQ. This chain's CDR3 is CASSVQGIDTEAFF. CDR3 sequence (DNA): TGCGCCAGCAGCGTACAGGGGATAGACACTGAAGCTTTCTTT.

The chain joins TRBV25-1 to TRBJ2-1, with TRBD2 as a possible D gene (6 bases). V was shortened by 4 bases and J by 12 bases, with 16 bases between the two germline ends. The CDR3 runs 13 residues. Germline CDR1 is MGHDK and CDR2 is SYGVNS. CDR3 nucleotide sequence: TGTGCCAGCAGTGCCCACGAGGTGGGGGGGCAGTTCTTC. It codes for CASSAHEVGGQFF.

Many counts were recorded for this clonotype. This chain links TRBV11-2 with TRBJ2-3; 10 nucleotides line up with TRBD2. With V trimmed by 7 bases and J by 5 bases, 9 bases remained unmatched. Germline CDR1 reads SGHAT; CDR2 reads FQNNGV. The CDR3 consists of 15 residues. The CDR3 loop is CASTLSGGAIDTQYF. DNA for the CDR3: TGTGCCAGCACCCTAAGCGGGGGGGCCATAGATACGCAGTATTTT.

In this sample, this clonotype turned up many times. The CDR3 protein is CASSHRQGQADTQYF. The CDR3, as DNA: TGCGCCAGCAGCCATAGACAGGGGCAGGCAGATACGCAGTATTTT. J is TRBJ2-3 and V is TRBV4-3; 8 bases map to TRBD1. Germline V lookup: CDR1 LGHNA, CDR2 YSLEER. The CDR3 is 15 amino acids. Germline trimming cut 3 bases from V and 4 bases from J; bases unmatched to any gene: 6.

This clonotype was found a few times. This chain joins TRBV5-1 and TRBJ2-2, with D maybe TRBD1 (5 bases). This CDR3 is built from 15 residues. The V end lost 2 bases, the J end lost 0 bases, and 8 bases lay between the germline ends. Per germline, CDR1 SGHRS and CDR2 YFSETQ. In nucleotides, the CDR3 is TGCGCCAGCAGCTTCTTACAGGCGAACACCGGGGAGCTGTTTTTT. Protein sequence: CASSFLQANTGELFF.

V is TRBV6-5 and J is TRBJ2-5, with D possibly TRBD2 on 5 matching bases. This CDR3 comprises 12 residues. Trimming removed 7 bases at V and 3 bases at J, with 9 bases between. Germline V gene data show CDR1 as MNHEY and CDR2 as SVGAGI. The CDR3 DNA reads TGTGCCAGCAATTCACTAGAAGAGACCCAGTACTTC. Protein sequence: CASNSLEETQYF.

The V and J genes are TRBV24-1 and TRBJ2-5; D possibly corresponds to TRBD1 (5 bases). CDR3 length: 13 residues. V lost 9 bases, J lost 2 bases, and 12 bases lay in between. The germline V gene encodes CDR1 KGHDR and CDR2 SFDVKD. The CDR3 loop is CATGTGEQETQYF. CDR3 nucleotide sequence: TGTGCCACCGGAACAGGTGAACAAGAGACCCAGTACTTC.

This clonotype appeared a few times. The rearrangement links TRBV5-5 to TRBJ1-4; D unclear. V lost 0 bases, J lost 7 bases, and 10 bases lay in between. This CDR3 region has 14 residues. Germline values: CDR1 SGHKS, CDR2 YYEKEE (reference sequence). CDR3 sequence reads: CASSLGGPGEKLFF. The CDR3 coding sequence is TGTGCCAGCAGCTTGGGAGGTCCTGGTGAAAAACTGTTTTTT.

This clonotype came up a few times. The V and J genes are TRBV6-5 and TRBJ2-1, with a tentative D call TRBD1 (7 bases). This CDR3 has 18 amino acids. Trimming pared 0 bases from V and 8 bases from J, leaving 23 bases between. Germline V gene lookup returns CDR1 MNHEY and CDR2 SVGAGI. The chain's CDR3 is CASSYSMFLAGGRDEQFF. CDR3 nucleotide sequence: TGTGCCAGCAGTTACTCGATGTTCTTGGCAGGGGGGCGGGATGAGCAGTTCTTC.

In this sample, this clonotype turned up a few times. The rearrangement uses TRBV20-1 and TRBJ2-3; D is undetermined. Per the germline V gene, CDR1 is DFQATT and CDR2 is SNEGSKA (reference sequence). This CDR3 has 12 residues. The V and J ends lost 3 bases and 7 bases respectively, with 11 bases between them. This CDR3 reads CSASPDAYTQYF. The CDR3 region has the DNA TGCAGTGCTAGCCCGGACGCGTATACGCAGTATTTT.

There are a few counts of this clonotype. The chain links TRBV5-4 to TRBJ2-7, with D possibly matching TRBD1 (6 bases). The germline V gene has CDR1 SGHNT and CDR2 YYREEE (reference sequence). This CDR3 spans 15 amino acids. V lost 4 bases and J lost 1, with 15 bases in between. In DNA, the CDR3 is TGTGCCAGCAGCCGTCGGACAGTTCAGTCCTACGAGCAGTACTTC. Translation gives CASSRRTVQSYEQYF.

The gene calls are TRBV29-1 and TRBJ2-2; D remains ambiguous. V shed 5 bases and J shed 1 base, with 5 bases lying between them. This CDR3 has 12 residues. Germline V CDR1 and CDR2: SQVTM, ANQGSEA. The CDR3 bases are TGCAGCGTTTCCGAGAACACCGGGGAGCTGTTTTTT. Its translation: CSVSENTGELFF.